This is a list of T cell receptor beta chains from one sample in a study of PD-1 blockade in classical Hodgkin lymphoma. Sequencing was performed with immunoSEQ multiplex PCR; in TCRdb, only in-frame clones are kept and a portion is missing. The sample comprises over 35,000 clones, 87% of which are singletons, and approximately 9.1% rests with the top ten. The specimen was peripheral blood mononuclear cells (PBMCs), collected at baseline. The receptors originated from a human donor with classical Hodgkin lymphoma. Each CDR3 is given with its conserved first and last residue. A D gene is named only where the DNA matches it firmly. Some rows have no size entry. The others give once, few or many, or a class for an expanded clone.

D	J	V	size	CDR3	DNA
.	TRBJ1-3	TRBV2	.	CASSERRSENTIYF	TGTGCCAGCAGTGAAAGGCGTAGCGAAAACACCATATATTTT
TRBD1	TRBJ2-5	TRBV25-1	.	CASSGTGGETQYF	TGTGCCAGCAGTGGGACAGGGGGAGAGACCCAGTACTTC
TRBD1	TRBJ2-7	TRBV5-5	few	CASSLNDRGAYEQYF	TGTGCCAGCAGCTTGAACGACAGGGGGGCCTACGAGCAGTACTTC
.	TRBJ2-1	TRBV5-5	.	CASSLVVGLELFF	TGTGCCAGCAGCTTGGTTGTGGGCCTTGAGTTGTTCTTC
TRBD2	TRBJ2-7	TRBV10-3	once	CAIKASGSFSEQYF	TGTGCCATCAAAGCTAGCGGGAGCTTCTCCGAGCAGTACTTC
TRBD1	TRBJ1-4	TRBV19	.	CASSIRWTGRRSGEKLFF	TGTGCCAGTAGTATCCGCTGGACAGGGCGTAGGAGTGGTGAAAAACTGTTTTTT
.	TRBJ1-1	TRBV28	few	CASSRVPGKTEAFF	TGTGCCAGCAGCCGGGTGCCAGGGAAAACTGAAGCTTTCTTT
.	TRBJ1-2	TRBV7-9	.	CASSLSSTGEDGYTF	TGTGCCAGCAGCTTATCCTCGACAGGAGAGGATGGCTACACCTTC
.	TRBJ1-4	TRBV7-8	.	CASSLSSKKLFF	TGTGCCAGCAGCTTAAGTTCTAAAAAACTGTTTTTT
.	TRBJ2-6	TRBV19	.	CASSMPLGRYSGANVLTF	TGTGCCAGTAGTATGCCCCTCGGACGTTACTCTGGGGCCAACGTCCTGACTTTC
.	TRBJ2-7	TRBV7-6	.	CASSPEPGRGAYEQYF	TGTGCCAGCAGCCCCGAACCGGGCCGAGGGGCCTACGAGCAGTACTTC
.	TRBJ1-3	TRBV5-4	.	CASSLGITDGSTIYF	TGTGCCAGCAGCTTGGGGATCACCGATGGAAGCACCATATATTTT
TRBD2	TRBJ2-5	TRBV4-1	.	CASSQDRGLAGETQYF	TGCGCCAGCAGCCAAGACCGAGGGCTAGCGGGAGAGACCCAGTACTTC
.	TRBJ1-1	TRBV5-1	.	CASSLDRTEAFF	TGCGCCAGCAGCTTGGATCGGACTGAAGCTTTCTTT
.	TRBJ2-3	TRBV4-3	.	CASSQDPLGGGTQYF	TGCGCCAGCAGCCAAGATCCTTTAGGGGGAGGGACGCAGTATTTT
.	TRBJ2-7	TRBV7-9	.	CASSLRQGASYEQYF	TGTGCCAGCAGCTTAAGGCAGGGCGCTTCCTACGAGCAGTACTTC
TRBD1	TRBJ1-2	TRBV7-9	once	CASSKQGGHGYTF	TGTGCCAGCAGCAAACAGGGGGGGCATGGCTACACCTTC
.	TRBJ1-3	TRBV5-5	.	CASSISGNTIYF	TGTGCCAGCTCCATCTCTGGAAACACCATATATTTT
.	TRBJ1-5	TRBV7-9	once	CASSLAGTSLYSNQPQHF	TGTGCCAGCAGCCTCGCCGGGACGTCGCTTTATAGCAATCAGCCCCAGCATTTT
.	TRBJ1-6	TRBV9	.	CASSVAAYSGSGYNSPLHF	TGTGCCAGCAGCGTAGCTGCCTACTCAGGGAGCGGGTATAATTCACCCCTCCACTTT
.	TRBJ1-5	TRBV4-3	.	CASSRSGTLNQPQHF	TGCGCCAGCAGCCGATCCGGGACTCTAAATCAGCCCCAGCATTTT
TRBD2	TRBJ2-1	TRBV7-9	.	CASSSRYGGINNEQFF	TGTGCCAGCAGCTCCCGCTACGGGGGGATTAACAATGAGCAGTTCTTC
TRBD2	TRBJ2-1	TRBV5-1	.	CASSSGSSYNEQFF	TGCGCCAGCAGTAGCGGGAGCTCCTACAATGAGCAGTTCTTC
.	TRBJ2-5	TRBV12-5	once	CASGLSGTVKETQYF	TGTGCTAGTGGTTTGTCTGGGACCGTAAAGGAGACCCAGTACTTC
TRBD2	TRBJ2-1	TRBV7-7	.	CASSSGLAGVNEQFF	TGTGCCAGCAGCTCCGGACTAGCGGGGGTCAATGAGCAGTTCTTC
.	TRBJ1-3	TRBV15	.	CATSRGRTGNTIYF	TGTGCCACCAGCAGAGGAAGAACCGGAAACACCATATATTTT
.	TRBJ1-2	TRBV25-1	few	CASSAQTRYTF	TGTGCCAGCAGTGCCCAAACACGCTACACCTTC
.	TRBJ1-1	TRBV6-5	.	CASSYSWAQNTEAFF	TGTGCCAGCAGTTACTCGTGGGCGCAGAACACTGAAGCTTTCTTT
TRBD2	TRBJ2-7	TRBV15	.	CATSGDWGGYEQYF	TGTGCCACCAGCGGGGACTGGGGGGGATACGAGCAGTACTTC
.	TRBJ1-1	TRBV11-2	.	CASSSGGLEAFF	TGTGCCAGCAGCTCCGGAGGACTTGAAGCTTTCTTT
.	TRBJ2-1	TRBV7-8	.	CASSLRPGFVVSAYNEQFF	TGTGCCAGCAGCCTAAGACCCGGGTTTGTCGTCTCGGCCTACAATGAGCAGTTCTTC
TRBD1	TRBJ1-5	TRBV27	.	CASSSITFKGAAEPQHF	TGTGCCAGCAGTTCCATCACTTTCAAGGGGGCCGCCGAGCCCCAGCATTTT
.	TRBJ1-1	TRBV5-1	.	CASSPLGNTEAFF	TGCGCCAGCAGCCCCTTGGGGAACACTGAAGCTTTCTTT
TRBD1	TRBJ2-7	TRBV2	few	CASSQGQGAYEQYF	TGTGCCAGCAGCCAGGGACAGGGGGCCTACGAGCAGTACTTC
TRBD1	TRBJ1-2	TRBV6-5	.	CASRVQGAGYGYTF	TGTGCCAGCAGAGTACAGGGGGCCGGCTATGGCTACACCTTC
.	TRBJ1-1	TRBV10-3	few	CAISDLSGAEAFF	TGTGCCATCAGTGATTTGTCTGGGGCTGAAGCTTTCTTT
TRBD1	TRBJ1-2	TRBV5-4	.	CASSLGPTGGASDLYGYTF	TGTGCCAGCAGCTTGGGCCCGACAGGGGGCGCCAGCGACCTCTATGGCTACACCTTC
.	TRBJ2-3	TRBV18	.	CASSPPGTDTQYF	TGTGCCAGCTCACCACCAGGCACAGATACGCAGTATTTT
TRBD2	TRBJ2-2	TRBV28	.	CASSLPLAGTGELFF	TGTGCCAGCAGTTTACCGCTAGCGGGCACCGGGGAGCTGTTTTTT
.	TRBJ2-3	TRBV7-2	once	CASSTRDTQYF	TGTGCCAGCAGCACCCGGGATACGCAGTATTTT
TRBD1	TRBJ1-6	TRBV15	.	CATSRDRAGGAPLHF	TGTGCCACCAGCAGAGATCGGGCAGGGGGCGCACCCCTCCACTTT
.	TRBJ2-3	TRBV11-2	.	CASSLRVDTQYF	TGTGCCAGCAGCCTTAGGGTAGATACGCAGTATTTT